The 15 T cell receptor beta chains presented below share a single source sample, sequenced in a study of graft-versus-host responses after intestinal transplantation (dated by TCRdb to the early 2020s). Interpreted using the paper, the time point label stands for: cells obtained before transplantation from donor or recipient. The library was generated by the immunoSEQ multiplex PCR assay. Not all clones reach the TCRdb copy of this immuneACCESS table, which keeps in-frame sequences only. Checked studies attribute under half of the gap to unresolved V genes and leave the rest unexplained. The sample table lists 100,000 or so clones, 80% to 95% of them with a count of one. Jointly, the top ten make up less than 1.5% of the sample. The antigens of these receptors remain unknown. This material consisted of unstimulated CD8+ T cells sorted from spleen or lymph node cells, taken before transplant. These TCRs come from a human donor who was the organ donor for an intestinal transplant.

V usage is TRBV19 and J usage is TRBJ2-3; TRBD1 agrees at 10 bases. The V gene's germline CDR1 is LNHDA and CDR2 SQIVND (reference sequence). The junction had 11 bases not matched to a gene; V was cut back by 6 bases and J by 14 bases. The CDR3 extends over 13 amino acids. The CDR3 DNA sequence: TGTGCCAGTAGCTCGACAGGGGGCGGACGTCCGTATTTT. It yields the protein CASSSTGGGRPYF.

This clone has only one observation. The CDR3 reads CASSPKDKEETQYF. The CDR3 region has the DNA TGTGCCAGCAGCCCAAAAGACAAAGAAGAGACCCAGTACTTC. V is TRBV7-9 and J is TRBJ2-5, with unresolved D. The germline V gene has CDR1 SEHNR and CDR2 FQNEAQ (reference sequence). Trimming left V 5 bases short and J 3 bases short, with 13 bases between. This CDR3 has 14 amino acids.

The rearrangement joins TRBV11-3 to TRBJ2-7, with D perhaps matching TRBD2 (6 bases). The CDR3 is made up of 15 amino acids. The germline gives CDR1 SGHNT, CDR2 YENEEA. Trimming left V 3 bases short and J 3 bases short, with 15 bases between. CDR3 sequence reads: CASSFTGTSCYEQYF. DNA of the CDR3: TGTGCCAGCAGCTTTACCGGGACTTCCTGCTACGAGCAGTACTTC.

The J gene is TRBJ2-7, the V gene TRBV30; the match to TRBD1 covers 10 bases. The CDR3 contains 14 residues. The germline V gene encodes CDR1 GTSNPN and CDR2 SVGIG (reference sequence). The V and J ends lost 0 bases and 4 bases, in that order; junction bases with no gene match: 3. The CDR3 loop is CAWSVGTGVYEQYF. The CDR3 DNA reads as TGTGCCTGGAGTGTTGGGACAGGGGTTTACGAGCAGTACTTC. Full variable domain (missing parts from reference TRBV30 and TRBJ2-7): SQTIHQWPATLVQPVGSPLSLECTVEGTSNPNLYWYRQAAGRGLQLLFYSVGIGQISSEVPQNLSASRPQDRQFILSSKKLLLSDSGFYLCAWSVGTGVYEQYFGPGTRLTVT.

The gene calls are TRBV30 and TRBJ1-2; D unresolved. The length of the CDR3 is 11 residues. Germline values: CDR1 GTSNPN, CDR2 SVGIG (reference sequence). The germline V and J ends were trimmed by 7 bases and 6 bases, with 12 bases remaining between them. CDR3 sequence reads: CALLTPDGYTF. The CDR3 region has the DNA TGTGCCTTGCTCACCCCAGATGGCTACACCTTC.

The rearrangement links TRBV14 to TRBJ2-3, with a possible D match to TRBD1 (5 bases). CDR1 and CDR2 (germline): SGHDN, FVKESK. This CDR3 spans 14 amino acids. Trimming took 3 bases from V and 4 from J, leaving 11 bases between them. Here the CDR3 DNA reads TGTGCCAGCAGCCAGAAGGGGTTTCCAGATACGCAGTATTTT. Encoded protein: CASSQKGFPDTQYF.

The rearrangement links TRBV7-8 to TRBJ2-2; D may be TRBD1 (6 bases). CDR3 length: 18 residues. The V gene lost 8 bases and the J gene lost 3 bases, with 25 bases spanning the gap. Germline V gives CDR1 SGHVS, CDR2 FQNEAQ. The CDR3 coding sequence is TGTGCCAGCCTCCGTCGAAAACTGGGGACAATGGACACCGGGGAGCTGTTTTTT. Protein sequence: CASLRRKLGTMDTGELFF.

This clone has a single count. J is TRBJ1-1 and V is TRBV9; D gene unclear. CDR1 and CDR2 from the germline V gene are SGDLS and YYNGEE. With 0 bases removed from V and 3 bases from J, the gap between germline ends came to 12 bases. This CDR3 comprises 15 residues. The DNA for the CDR3 is TGTGCCAGCAGCGTAGGAGGTTCGCGGGACACTGAAGCTTTCTTT. It specifies CASSVGGSRDTEAFF.

The chain combines TRBV20-1 with TRBJ2-1, with 7 nucleotides matching TRBD2. Germline-derived CDR1 and CDR2 are DFQATT and SNEGSKA (reference sequence). This CDR3 contains 11 residues. V lost 0 bases, J lost 14 bases, and 4 bases stayed unmatched. DNA for the CDR3: TGCAGTGCTAGAGATGGGGGGAGGGAGTTCTTC. Translated: CSARDGGREFF.

V and J are TRBV11-1 and TRBJ1-1; unclear D gene. V was pared by 2 bases and J by 10 bases, with 11 bases between. The CDR3 runs 12 residues. Germline assignment: CDR1 SGHAT and CDR2 FQDESV (reference sequence). CDR3 in DNA: TGTGCCAGCAGCTTAAACAGTGTTGCAGCTTTCTTT. Its translation: CASSLNSVAAFF.

The rearrangement links TRBV23-1 to TRBJ2-5; 7 nucleotides match TRBD1. TRBV23-1 belongs to the ORF category, with a function that is uncertain. V shed 7 bases, J shed 4 bases, and the junction held 6 bases outside the gene matches. This CDR3 is built from 13 residues. CDR3 in amino acids: CASTPRGRETQYF. Written as DNA, the CDR3 is TGCGCCAGCACCCCCAGGGGGAGAGAGACCCAGTACTTC.

V gene TRBV15 combines with J gene TRBJ2-1; 8 nucleotides agree with TRBD2. V lost 4 bases, J lost 10 bases, and 12 bases stayed unmatched. Germline CDR1 LNHNV, CDR2 YYDKDF (reference sequence). This CDR3 region has 15 residues. The CDR3 nucleotides read TGTGCCACCAGCATAGCGGGACCTCCGACATGCGAGCAGTTCTTC. It codes for CATSIAGPPTCEQFF. Drawing the rest from reference TRBV15 and TRBJ2-1, the complete variable domain is DAMVIQNPRYQVTQFGKPVTLSCSQTLNHNVMYWYQQKSSQAPKLLFHYYDKDFNNEADTPDNFQSRRPNTSFCFLDIRSPGLGDTAMYLCATSIAGPPTCEQFFGPGTRLTVL.

The chain recombines TRBV15 with TRBJ1-1; TRBD1 matches at 7 bases. CDR3 length: 16 residues. In germline, CDR1 is LNHNV, CDR2 YYDKDF (reference sequence). V shed 0 bases, J shed 4 bases, and the junction held 8 bases outside the gene matches. CDR3 sequence (DNA): TGTGCCACCAGCAGAGATCGGCAGGGGGGAAGCACTGAAGCTTTCTTT. Its translation: CATSRDRQGGSTEAFF.

The chain recombines TRBV6-5 with TRBJ2-2, with a tentative D call TRBD1 (5 bases). The germline V gene has CDR1 MNHEY and CDR2 SVGAGI. V lost 2 bases and J lost 3, with 10 bases in between. The CDR3 contains 15 residues. The CDR3 DNA is TGTGCCAGCAGTTACGAAGGGGCGGACACCGGGGAGCTGTTTTTT. Protein product: CASSYEGADTGELFF.

This clone was observed a handful of times. V usage is TRBV6-6 and J usage is TRBJ2-7, with TRBD2 as a possible D gene (5 bases). The CDR3 has 15 residues. Per the germline V gene, CDR1 is MNHNY and CDR2 is SVGAGI (reference sequence). V lost 0 bases and J 7 bases, leaving 16 bases between the germline ends. The CDR3 region has the DNA TGTGCCAGCAGTTACTCGGGAGCTACTCGCTGGGAGCAGTACTTC. Translation gives CASSYSGATRWEQYF.